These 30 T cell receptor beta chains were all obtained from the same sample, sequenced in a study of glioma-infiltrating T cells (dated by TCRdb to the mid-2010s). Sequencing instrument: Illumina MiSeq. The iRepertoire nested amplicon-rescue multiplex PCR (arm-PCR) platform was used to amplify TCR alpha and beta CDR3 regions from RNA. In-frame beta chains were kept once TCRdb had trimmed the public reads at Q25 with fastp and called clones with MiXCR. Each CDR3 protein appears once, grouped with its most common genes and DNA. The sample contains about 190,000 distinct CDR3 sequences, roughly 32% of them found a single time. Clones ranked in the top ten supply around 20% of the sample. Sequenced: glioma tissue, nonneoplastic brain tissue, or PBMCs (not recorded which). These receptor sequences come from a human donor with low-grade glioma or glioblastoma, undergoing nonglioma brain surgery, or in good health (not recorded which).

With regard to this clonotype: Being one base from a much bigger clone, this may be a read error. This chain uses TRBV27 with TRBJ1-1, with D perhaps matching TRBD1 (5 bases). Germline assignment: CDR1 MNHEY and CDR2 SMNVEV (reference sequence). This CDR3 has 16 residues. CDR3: CASRAGRVALNTEALF. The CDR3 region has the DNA TGTGCCAGCAGGGCAGGCAGGGTAGCCCTGAACACTGAAGCTCTCTTT.

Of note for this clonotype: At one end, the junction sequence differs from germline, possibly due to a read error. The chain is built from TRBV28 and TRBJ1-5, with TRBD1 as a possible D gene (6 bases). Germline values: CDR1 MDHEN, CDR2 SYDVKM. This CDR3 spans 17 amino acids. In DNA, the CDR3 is TGTGCTAGCATATCTCCAGGGGAAGGATTTAGCAATCAGCCCCAGCATTTT. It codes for CASISPGEGFSNQPQHF. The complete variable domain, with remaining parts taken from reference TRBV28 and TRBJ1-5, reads DVKVTQSSRYLVKRTGEKVFLECVQDMDHENMFWYRQDPGLGLRLIYFSYDVKMKEKGDIPEGYSVSREKKERFSLILESASTNQTSMYLCASISPGEGFSNQPQHFGDGTRLSIL.

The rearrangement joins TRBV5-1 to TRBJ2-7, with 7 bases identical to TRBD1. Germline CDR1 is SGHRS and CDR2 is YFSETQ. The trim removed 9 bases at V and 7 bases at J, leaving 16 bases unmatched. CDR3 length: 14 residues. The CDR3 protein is CATARQGSYNEQYF. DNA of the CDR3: TGCGCCACCGCGCGACAGGGCTCCTACAATGAGCAGTACTTC.

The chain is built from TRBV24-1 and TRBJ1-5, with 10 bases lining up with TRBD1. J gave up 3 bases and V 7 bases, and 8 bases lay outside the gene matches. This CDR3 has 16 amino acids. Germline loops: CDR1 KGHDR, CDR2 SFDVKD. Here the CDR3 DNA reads TGTGCCACCAGGACGGGGGACAGGGGTATCAATCAGCCCCAGCATTTT. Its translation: CATRTGDRGINQPQHF.

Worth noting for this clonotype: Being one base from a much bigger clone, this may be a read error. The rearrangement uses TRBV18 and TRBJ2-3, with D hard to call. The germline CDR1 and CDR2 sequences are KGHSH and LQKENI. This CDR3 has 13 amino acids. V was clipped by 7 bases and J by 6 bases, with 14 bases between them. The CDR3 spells CASCTINLDTQYF. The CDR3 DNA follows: TGTGCCAGCTGCACGATAAACCTTGATACGCAGTATTTT.

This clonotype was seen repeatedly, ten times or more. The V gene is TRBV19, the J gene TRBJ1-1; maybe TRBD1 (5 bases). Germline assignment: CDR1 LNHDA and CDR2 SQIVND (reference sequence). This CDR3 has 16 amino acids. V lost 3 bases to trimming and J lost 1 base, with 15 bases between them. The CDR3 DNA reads TGTGCCAGTAGTATCAGGCAGGGAGGGGCGAACACTGAAGCTTTCTTT. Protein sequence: CASSIRQGGANTEAFF.

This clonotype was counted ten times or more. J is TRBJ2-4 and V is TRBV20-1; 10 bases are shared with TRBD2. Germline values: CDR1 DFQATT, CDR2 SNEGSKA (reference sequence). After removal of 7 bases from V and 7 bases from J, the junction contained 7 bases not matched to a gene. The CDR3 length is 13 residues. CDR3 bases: TGCAGTGTCGAAGCGGGAGGGCCCAACATTCAGTACTTC. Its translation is CSVEAGGPNIQYF.

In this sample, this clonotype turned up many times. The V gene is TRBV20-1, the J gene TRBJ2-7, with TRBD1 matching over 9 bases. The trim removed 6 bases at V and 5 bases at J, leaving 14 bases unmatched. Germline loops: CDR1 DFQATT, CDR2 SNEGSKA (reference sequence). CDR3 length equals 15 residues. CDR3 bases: TGCAGTGCCTCCCGGGACAGGGTCGACATCAACGAGCAGTACTTC. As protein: CSASRDRVDINEQYF.

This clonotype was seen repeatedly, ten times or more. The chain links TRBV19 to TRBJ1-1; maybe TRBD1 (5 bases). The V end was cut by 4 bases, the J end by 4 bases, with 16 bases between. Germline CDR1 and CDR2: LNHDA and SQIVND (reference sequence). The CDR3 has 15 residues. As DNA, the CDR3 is TGTGCCAGTAGTACGACCCAGGGTTTGAGCACTGAAGCTTTCTTT. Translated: CASSTTQGLSTEAFF.

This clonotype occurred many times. CDR3 residues: CSARGGRGPTKATDTQYF. The DNA of the CDR3 is TGCAGTGCTAGGGGGGGCAGGGGGCCCACCAAGGCCACAGATACGCAGTATTTT. The V call is TRBV20-1, the J call TRBJ2-3; 8 nucleotides match TRBD1. There are 18 residues in the CDR3. Germline loops: CDR1 DFQATT, CDR2 SNEGSKA (reference sequence). Trimming took 3 bases from V and 2 from J; bases not matched to a gene: 16.

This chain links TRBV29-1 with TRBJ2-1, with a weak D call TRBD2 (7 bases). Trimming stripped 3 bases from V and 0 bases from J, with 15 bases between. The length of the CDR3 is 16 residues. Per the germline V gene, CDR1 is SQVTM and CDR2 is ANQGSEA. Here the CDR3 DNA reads TGCAGCGTTGACGGCGGGGGCTCCAGCTCCTACAATGAGCAGTTCTTC. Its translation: CSVDGGGSSSYNEQFF.

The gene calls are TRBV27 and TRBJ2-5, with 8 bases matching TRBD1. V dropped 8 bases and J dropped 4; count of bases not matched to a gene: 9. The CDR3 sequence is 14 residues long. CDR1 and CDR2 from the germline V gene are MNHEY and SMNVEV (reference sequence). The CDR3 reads CASGGQGDIETQYF. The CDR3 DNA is TGTGCCAGCGGAGGACAGGGTGATATAGAGACCCAGTACTTC.

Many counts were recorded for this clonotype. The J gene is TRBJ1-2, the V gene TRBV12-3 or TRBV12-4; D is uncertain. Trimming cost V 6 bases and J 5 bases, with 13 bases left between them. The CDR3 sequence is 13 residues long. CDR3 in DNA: TGTGCCAGCAGCCGGGTCACGGGATATGGCTACACCTTC. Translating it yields CASSRVTGYGYTF.

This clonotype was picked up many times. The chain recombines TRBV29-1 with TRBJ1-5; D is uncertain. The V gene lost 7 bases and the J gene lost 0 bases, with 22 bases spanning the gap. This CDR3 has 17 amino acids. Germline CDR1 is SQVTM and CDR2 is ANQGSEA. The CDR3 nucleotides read TGCAGCGCCGAAAGACCCCGGCAGATAAATAGCAATCAGCCCCAGCATTTT. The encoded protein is CSAERPRQINSNQPQHF.

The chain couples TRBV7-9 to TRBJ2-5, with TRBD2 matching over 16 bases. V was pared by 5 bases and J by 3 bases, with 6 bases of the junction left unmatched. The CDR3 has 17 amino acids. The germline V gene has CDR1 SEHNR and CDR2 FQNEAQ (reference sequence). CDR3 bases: TGTGCCAGCAGCCCCGGGACTAGCGGGAGGGGGAAAGAGACCCAGTACTTC. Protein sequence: CASSPGTSGRGKETQYF.

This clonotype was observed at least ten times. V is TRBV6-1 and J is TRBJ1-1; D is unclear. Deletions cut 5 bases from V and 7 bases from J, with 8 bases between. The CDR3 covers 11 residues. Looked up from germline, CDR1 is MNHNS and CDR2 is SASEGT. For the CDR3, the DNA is TGTGCCAGCAGTTTTTTGGATGAAGCTTTCTTT. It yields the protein CASSFLDEAFF.

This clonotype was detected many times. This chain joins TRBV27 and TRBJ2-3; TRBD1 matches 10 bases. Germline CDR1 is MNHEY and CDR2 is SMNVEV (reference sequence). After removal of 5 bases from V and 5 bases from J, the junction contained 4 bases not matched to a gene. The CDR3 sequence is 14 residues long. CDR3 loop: CASSRDRGVDTQYF. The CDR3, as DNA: TGTGCCAGCAGTAGGGACAGGGGAGTAGATACGCAGTATTTT.

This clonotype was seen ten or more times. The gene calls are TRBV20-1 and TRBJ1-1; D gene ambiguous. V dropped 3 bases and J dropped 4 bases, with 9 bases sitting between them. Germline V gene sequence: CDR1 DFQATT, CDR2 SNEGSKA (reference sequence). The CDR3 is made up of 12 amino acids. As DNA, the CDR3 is TGCAGTGCTAGGAGGGCGGGCACTGAAGCTTTCTTT. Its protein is CSARRAGTEAFF.

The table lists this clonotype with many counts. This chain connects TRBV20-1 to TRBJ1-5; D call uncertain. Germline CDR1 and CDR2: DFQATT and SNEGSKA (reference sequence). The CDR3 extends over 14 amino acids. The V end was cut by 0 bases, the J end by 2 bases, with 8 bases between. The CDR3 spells CSARDPLGNQPQHF. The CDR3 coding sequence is TGCAGTGCTAGAGATCCCCTAGGCAATCAGCCCCAGCATTTT.

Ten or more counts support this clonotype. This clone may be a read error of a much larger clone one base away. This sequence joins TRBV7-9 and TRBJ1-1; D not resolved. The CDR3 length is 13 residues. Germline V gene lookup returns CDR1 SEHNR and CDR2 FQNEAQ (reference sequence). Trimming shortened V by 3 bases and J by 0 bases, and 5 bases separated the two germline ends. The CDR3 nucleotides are TGTGCCAGCAGCTTTCTTATGAACACTGAAGCTTTCTTT. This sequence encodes CASSFLMNTEAFF.

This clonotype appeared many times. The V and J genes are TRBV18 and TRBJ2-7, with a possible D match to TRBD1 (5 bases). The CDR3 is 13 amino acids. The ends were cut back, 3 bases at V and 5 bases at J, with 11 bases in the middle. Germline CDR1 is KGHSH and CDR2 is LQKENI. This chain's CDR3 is CASSPKGPDEQYF. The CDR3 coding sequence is TGTGCCAGCTCACCTAAGGGGCCCGACGAGCAGTACTTC.

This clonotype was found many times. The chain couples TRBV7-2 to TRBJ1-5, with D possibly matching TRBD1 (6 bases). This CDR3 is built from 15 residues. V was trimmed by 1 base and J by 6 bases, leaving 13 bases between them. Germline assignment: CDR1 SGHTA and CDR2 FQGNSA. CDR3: CASSLGVGGGQPQHF. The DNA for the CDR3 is TGTGCCAGCAGCTTAGGGGTAGGGGGAGGTCAGCCCCAGCATTTT.

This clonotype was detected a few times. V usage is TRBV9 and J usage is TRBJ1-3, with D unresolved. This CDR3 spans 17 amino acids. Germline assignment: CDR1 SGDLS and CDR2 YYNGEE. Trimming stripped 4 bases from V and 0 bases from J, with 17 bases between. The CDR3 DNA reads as TGTGCCAGCAGCCAGCAAGCTCCATCGAGCTCTGGAAACACCATATATTTT. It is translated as CASSQQAPSSSGNTIYF.

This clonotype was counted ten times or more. CDR3 nucleotides: TGCAGCGTTGTGAAGGTGAATAGCGGGAGTGCAGAGACCCAGTACTTC. This encodes CSVVKVNSGSAETQYF. This chain links TRBV29-1 with TRBJ2-5; 9 bases are shared with TRBD2. This CDR3 has 16 amino acids. CDR1 is SQVTM and CDR2 is ANQGSEA in the germline V gene. V lost 4 bases to trimming and J lost 4 bases; unmatched junction nucleotides: 13.

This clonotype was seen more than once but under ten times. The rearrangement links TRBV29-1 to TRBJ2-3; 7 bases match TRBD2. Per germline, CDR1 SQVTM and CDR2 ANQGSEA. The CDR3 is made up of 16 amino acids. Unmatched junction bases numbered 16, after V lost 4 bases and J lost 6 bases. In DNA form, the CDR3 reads TGCAGCGTTGCCGTTTCGTCTAGCGGAAGAGGGGATACGCAGTATTTT. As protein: CSVAVSSSGRGDTQYF.

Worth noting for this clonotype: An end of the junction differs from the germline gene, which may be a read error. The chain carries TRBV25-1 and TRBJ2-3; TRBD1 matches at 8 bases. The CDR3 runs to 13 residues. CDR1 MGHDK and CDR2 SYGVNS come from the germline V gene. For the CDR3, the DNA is TGTGCCAGGCGATCACAGGGGGGCCCCGAGCAGTACTTT. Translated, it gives CARRSQGGPEQYF.

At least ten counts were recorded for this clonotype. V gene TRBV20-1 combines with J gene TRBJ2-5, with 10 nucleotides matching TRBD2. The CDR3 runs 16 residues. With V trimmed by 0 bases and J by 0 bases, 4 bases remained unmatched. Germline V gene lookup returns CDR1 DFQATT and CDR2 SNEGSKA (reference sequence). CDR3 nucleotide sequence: TGCAGTGCTAGAGATTTCAGCGGGAGGGACCAAGAGACCCAGTACTTC. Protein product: CSARDFSGRDQETQYF.

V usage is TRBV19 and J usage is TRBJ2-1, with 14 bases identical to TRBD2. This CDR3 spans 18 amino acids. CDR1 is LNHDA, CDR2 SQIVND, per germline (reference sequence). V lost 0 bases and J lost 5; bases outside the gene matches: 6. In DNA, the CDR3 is TGTGCCAGTAGTATAGATGGACTAGCGGGAGGACTTAACAATGAGCAGTTCTTC. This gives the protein CASSIDGLAGGLNNEQFF.

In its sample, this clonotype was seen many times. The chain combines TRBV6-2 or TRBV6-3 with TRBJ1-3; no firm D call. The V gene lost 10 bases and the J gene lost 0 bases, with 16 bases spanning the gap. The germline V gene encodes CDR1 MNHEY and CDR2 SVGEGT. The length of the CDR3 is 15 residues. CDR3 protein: CATTVRGLSGNTIYF. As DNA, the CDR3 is TGTGCCACCACCGTCCGGGGTCTCTCTGGAAACACCATATATTTT.

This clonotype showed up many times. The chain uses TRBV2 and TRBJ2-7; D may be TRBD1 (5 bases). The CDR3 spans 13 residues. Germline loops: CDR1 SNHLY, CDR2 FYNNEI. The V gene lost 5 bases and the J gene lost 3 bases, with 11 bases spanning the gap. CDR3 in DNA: TGTGCCAGCAGTAAAGACAGTTTCTACGAGCAGTACTTC. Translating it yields CASSKDSFYEQYF.